These 9 T cell receptor beta chains were sequenced from one sample in a study of beta chain features in type 1 diabetes. Study-wide results and limits: Shorter TCRB CDR3s, moderately but significantly so, were found in Type 1 diabetes patients in all four CD4+ subsets.

No antigen has been identified for these receptors. Every bit of the isolated RNA underwent reverse transcription, so sequencing read expressed TCRB transcripts. Profiling relied on immunoSEQ multiplex PCR, and the TCRdb table lists in-frame clones only, not all of them. This table holds 600,000 or so clones, roughly an eighth found once. Material: naive CD4+ T cells from blood. Receptor source: a man aged 25 to 45 with type 1 diabetes.

This clone was seen a few times. The chain is built from TRBV7-9 and TRBJ1-2, with 10 bases identical to TRBD1. CDR1 is SEHNR and CDR2 is FQNEAQ in the germline V gene (reference sequence). The CDR3 has 13 amino acids. J was trimmed by 8 bases and V by 5 bases; bases with no gene match: 5. CDR3 amino acids: CASSRQGAEGYTF. CDR3 DNA: TGTGCCAGCAGCCGACAGGGGGCCGAGGGCTACACCTTC.

The genes are TRBV10-1 and TRBJ2-5; no firm D call. The CDR3 consists of 12 residues. With 2 bases removed from V and 9 bases from J, the gap between germline ends came to 10 bases. The germline CDR1 and CDR2 sequences are WNHNN and SYGVQD (reference sequence). This CDR3 is CASSEGPRAQYF. In DNA form, the CDR3 reads TGCGCCAGCAGTGAGGGGCCCCGGGCCCAGTACTTC.

With respect to this clone: A read error may explain this, as a much larger clone is one base away. Distinct nucleotide sequences in the sample also encode this CDR3. The J gene is TRBJ2-5, the V gene TRBV7-6, with unresolved D. The CDR3 is 11 residues long. V was trimmed by 5 bases and J by 2 bases, leaving 3 bases between them. CDR1 is SGHVS, CDR2 FNYEAQ, per germline. CDR3 sequence reads: CASSQQETQYF. The CDR3 coding sequence is TGTGCCAGCAGCCAACAAGAGACCCAGTACTTC.

This clone was seen a few times. The CDR3 sequence: CASSSNPYEQYF. In DNA, the CDR3 is TGTGCCAGCAGTTCCAATCCCTACGAGCAGTACTTC. The gene calls are TRBV25-1 and TRBJ2-7; D unclear. V was trimmed by 5 bases and J by 2 bases, leaving 7 bases between them. Per the germline V gene, CDR1 is MGHDK and CDR2 is SYGVNS. This CDR3 spans 12 amino acids.

The chain carries TRBV7-8 and TRBJ2-5, with 8 positions matching TRBD2. Germline V gene data show CDR1 as SGHVS and CDR2 as FQNEAQ. This CDR3 is 15 amino acids long. J lost 5 bases, V lost 1 base, and 6 bases had no gene match. The CDR3 DNA reads as TGTGCCAGCAGCTTAGTGGTGCGGGGGGTGGAGACCCAGTACTTC. Amino acid sequence: CASSLVVRGVETQYF.

This clone was seen more than once but under ten times. The chain carries TRBV28 and TRBJ2-2, with a weak D call TRBD2 (5 bases). The CDR3 consists of 13 residues. Germline V gene data show CDR1 as MDHEN and CDR2 as SYDVKM. V lost 5 bases and J lost 10, with 14 bases in between. CDR3 region: CASSLTTALELFF. The CDR3 DNA sequence: TGTGCCAGCAGTCTGACTACTGCACTGGAGCTGTTTTTT.

The chain links TRBV14 to TRBJ2-1; D is undetermined. CDR3 size: 15 residues. CDR1 SGHDN and CDR2 FVKESK come from the germline V gene. V lost 0 bases and J lost 0, with 6 bases in between. CDR3 protein: CASSQDPVSYNEQFF. As DNA, the CDR3 is TGTGCCAGCAGCCAAGATCCCGTCTCCTACAATGAGCAGTTCTTC. The complete variable domain, with remaining parts taken from reference TRBV14 and TRBJ2-1, reads EAGVTQFPSHSVIEKGQTVTLRCDPISGHDNLYWYRRVMGKEIKFLLHFVKESKQDESGMPNNRFLAERTGGTYSTLKVQPAELEDSGVYFCASSQDPVSYNEQFFGPGTRLTVL.

This clone came up many times. The V gene is TRBV11-2, the J gene TRBJ2-2; D is uncertain. The germline CDR1 and CDR2 sequences are SGHAT and FQNNGV. The ends were cut back, 1 base at V and 2 bases at J, with 5 bases in the middle. This CDR3 spans 14 amino acids. In DNA, the CDR3 is TGTGCCAGCAGCTTAGTTACAAACACCGGGGAGCTGTTTTTT. It encodes CASSLVTNTGELFF.

In its sample, this clone was seen a few times. The gene calls are TRBV9 and TRBJ1-6; D ambiguous. The germline V and J ends were trimmed by 4 bases and 6 bases, with 14 bases remaining between them. Per the germline V gene, CDR1 is SGDLS and CDR2 is YYNGEE. This CDR3 has 15 amino acids. The CDR3 loop reads CASSPWEQSNSPLHF. CDR3 DNA: TGTGCCAGCAGCCCATGGGAACAGAGTAATTCACCCCTCCACTTT.